The present T cell receptor beta chain was sequenced within a study of identical twins. Study results and limitations: Beta out-of-frame sequences showed weaker excess twin sharing.

On this clonotype: Its antigen is not known.

Each CDR3 protein gets one entry after TCRdb re-called the 5' RACE reads with MiXCR. The sample has 750,000 to 950,000 distinct CDR3 sequences; 9% to 15% are singletons. V lost 0 bases and J 5 bases, leaving 19 bases between the germline ends. Looked up from germline, CDR1 is KGHSH and CDR2 is LQKENI. The CDR3 consists of 17 residues. The data also belong to a second study, concerning yellow fever vaccine responses in identical twins.

What was sequenced was PBMCs. The genes are TRBV18 and TRBJ2-5; TRBD2 is a possible D gene (5 bases). This clonotype was obtained from a woman aged 18 to 35 in good health. In DNA form, the CDR3 reads TGTGCCAGCTCACCACCGACCGGACTTACCCCACCGGAGACCCAGTACTTC. Amino acids: CASSPPTGLTPPETQYF. The whole variable domain, remainder taken from reference TRBV18 and TRBJ2-5, is NAGVMQNPRHLVRRRGQEARLRCSPMKGHSHVYWYRQLPEEGLKFMVYLQKENIIDESGMPKERFSAEFPKEGPSILRIQQVVRGDSAAYFCASSPPTGLTPPETQYFGPGTRLLVL.